The 14 T cell receptor beta chains below come from one sample, sequenced in a study of blood T cell repertoires in COVID-19. Repertoires were generated with immunoSEQ multiplex PCR, while TCRdb's copy carries only in-frame clones and drops some. The data contain about 260,000 clones, around 89% of them singletons. Sequencing was performed on PBMCs or T cells enriched from blood (not recorded which). These receptors were collected from a man in his fifties who had been exposed to COVID-19.

The chain combines TRBV28 with TRBJ1-2, with D maybe TRBD1 (6 bases). The CDR3 totals 17 residues. Trimming took 6 bases from V and 0 from J, leaving 20 bases between them. CDR1 is MDHEN, CDR2 SYDVKM, per germline. As DNA, the CDR3 is TGTGCCAGCAGCTATCCCCTAGGGGGAGACCCTAACTATGGCTACACCTTC. Its protein product is CASSYPLGGDPNYGYTF.

V usage is TRBV7-3 and J usage is TRBJ2-1, with D hard to call. V was pared by 4 bases and J by 6 bases, with 10 bases between. Germline V gene sequence: CDR1 SGHTA, CDR2 FQGTGA. The CDR3 is made up of 13 amino acids. CDR3 sequence: CASSWNRVNEQFF. For the CDR3, the DNA is TGTGCCAGCAGCTGGAACCGGGTCAATGAGCAGTTCTTC.

This clone was counted a single time. The V and J genes are TRBV18 and TRBJ1-1; 9 nucleotides line up with TRBD1. The CDR3 loop spans 13 amino acids. CDR1 is KGHSH and CDR2 is LQKENI in the germline V gene. V lost 1 base to trimming and J lost 8 bases; unmatched junction nucleotides: 2. The CDR3 DNA follows: TGTGCCAGCTCACCACGGACAGGGGACGAAGCTTTCTTT. It specifies CASSPRTGDEAFF. Supplemented by reference TRBV18 and TRBJ1-1, the full variable domain reads NAGVMQNPRHLVRRRGQEARLRCSPMKGHSHVYWYRQLPEEGLKFMVYLQKENIIDESGMPKERFSAEFPKEGPSILRIQQVVRGDSAAYFCASSPRTGDEAFFGQGTRLTVV.

Notes on this clone: The junction departs from germline at one end; a sequencing error may be responsible. The rearrangement links TRBV7-7 to TRBJ1-4, with a tentative D call TRBD1 (6 bases). Germline V CDR1 and CDR2: SSHAT, FNYEAQ (reference sequence). This CDR3 is built from 22 residues. CDR3 bases: TGTGCTAGCAGCACCCCGAAATCAGGGGTGGGACACCGAACTGCAACTAATGAAAAACTGTTTTTT. The encoded protein is CASSTPKSGVGHRTATNEKLFF.

The chain recombines TRBV28 with TRBJ1-5, with 7 bases identical to TRBD1. CDR3 length: 15 amino acids. Looked up from germline, CDR1 is MDHEN and CDR2 is SYDVKM. With 5 bases clipped from V and 6 bases from J, the junction kept 10 bases outside the gene matches. CDR3 nucleotides: TGTGCCAGCAGTCCCAGACAGGGTTGGGGTCAGCCCCAGCATTTT. This gives the protein CASSPRQGWGQPQHF.

This clone was picked up one time. V is TRBV3-1 (or the pseudogene TRBV3-2) and J is TRBJ2-3, with D perhaps matching TRBD2 (6 bases). Per germline, CDR1 LGHDT and CDR2 YNNKEL (reference sequence). The ends were cut back, 5 bases at V and 0 bases at J, with 12 bases in the middle. There are 15 residues in the CDR3. The CDR3 reads CASSSLAESTDTQYF. Here the CDR3 DNA reads TGTGCCAGCAGCTCATTAGCGGAGAGCACAGATACGCAGTATTTT.

V usage is TRBV30 and J usage is TRBJ1-1; TRBD1 aligns across 7 bases. This CDR3 has 15 residues. Germline V lookup: CDR1 GTSNPN, CDR2 SVGIG (reference sequence). V shed 3 bases, J shed 2 bases, and the junction held 9 bases outside the gene matches. The chain's CDR3 is CAWRGQTDLNTEAFF. CDR3 coding DNA: TGTGCCTGGAGGGGACAGACGGATTTAAACACTGAAGCTTTCTTT.

The sample holds one count of this clone. The chain links TRBV7-9 to TRBJ1-4; TRBD1 aligns across 7 bases. J was trimmed by 6 bases and V by 3 bases; bases with no gene match: 4. Germline V gene data show CDR1 as SEHNR and CDR2 as FQNEAQ (reference sequence). The CDR3 runs to 14 residues. The CDR3: CASSFRQGDEKLFF. The CDR3, as DNA: TGTGCCAGCAGCTTCAGACAGGGCGATGAAAAACTGTTTTTT.

This clone occurred once. The sample has other DNA sequences that encode this CDR3 too. The chain joins TRBV5-1 to TRBJ1-1; 8 bases are a match to TRBD1. This CDR3 contains 13 residues. J was trimmed by 5 bases and V by 4 bases; bases with no gene match: 4. CDR1 and CDR2 from the germline V gene are SGHRS and YFSETQ. The CDR3, as DNA: TGCGCCAGCAGCCTCCAGGGGGCAACTGAAGCTTTCTTT. Translating gives CASSLQGATEAFF.

At least ten counts were recorded for this clone. CDR3: CASRETNTGELFF. CDR3 in DNA: TGTGCCAGCAGGGAGACCAACACCGGGGAGCTGTTTTTT. The V gene is TRBV27, the J gene TRBJ2-2; D uncertain. This CDR3 region has 13 residues. Trimming cost V 6 bases and J 2 bases, with 7 bases left between them. The germline CDR1 and CDR2 sequences are MNHEY and SMNVEV (reference sequence).

The rearrangement links TRBV5-1 to TRBJ1-2; TRBD1 matches 7 bases. Unmatched junction bases numbered 9, after V lost 2 bases and J lost 8 bases. The V gene's germline CDR1 is SGHRS and CDR2 YFSETQ. The CDR3 is 14 residues long. The DNA of the CDR3 is TGCGCCAGCAGCTTCGGGACAGCCTCGCAGGGCTACACCTTC. Translating gives CASSFGTASQGYTF.

The chain carries TRBV10-1 and TRBJ2-1; D possibly corresponds to TRBD1 (9 bases). The CDR3 covers 17 residues. V was cut by 3 bases and J by 7 bases, with 22 bases left in between. The V gene's germline CDR1 is WNHNN and CDR2 SYGVQD (reference sequence). The CDR3 nucleotides read TGCGCCAGCAGTGATCGGGGGGGGACAGGGCTTATGAATGAGCAGTTCTTC. Protein: CASSDRGGTGLMNEQFF.

The rearrangement links TRBV10-1 to TRBJ1-1; 10 bases line up with TRBD1. Trimming cost V 8 bases and J 5 bases; bases outside gene matches: 11. This CDR3 contains 15 residues. Germline V gene data show CDR1 as WNHNN and CDR2 as SYGVQD (reference sequence). CDR3 sequence: CASAPNRDRGTEAFF. For the CDR3, the DNA is TGCGCCAGCGCCCCAAACCGGGACAGGGGTACTGAAGCTTTCTTT.

The gene calls are TRBV18 and TRBJ1-1; D gene uncertain. The CDR3 length is 12 residues. Trimming took off 6 bases at V and 5 bases at J, with 10 bases between the two ends. Per the germline V gene, CDR1 is KGHSH and CDR2 is LQKENI. This chain's CDR3 is CASSYGETEAFF. In DNA form, the CDR3 reads TGTGCCAGCTCCTACGGTGAAACTGAAGCTTTCTTT.